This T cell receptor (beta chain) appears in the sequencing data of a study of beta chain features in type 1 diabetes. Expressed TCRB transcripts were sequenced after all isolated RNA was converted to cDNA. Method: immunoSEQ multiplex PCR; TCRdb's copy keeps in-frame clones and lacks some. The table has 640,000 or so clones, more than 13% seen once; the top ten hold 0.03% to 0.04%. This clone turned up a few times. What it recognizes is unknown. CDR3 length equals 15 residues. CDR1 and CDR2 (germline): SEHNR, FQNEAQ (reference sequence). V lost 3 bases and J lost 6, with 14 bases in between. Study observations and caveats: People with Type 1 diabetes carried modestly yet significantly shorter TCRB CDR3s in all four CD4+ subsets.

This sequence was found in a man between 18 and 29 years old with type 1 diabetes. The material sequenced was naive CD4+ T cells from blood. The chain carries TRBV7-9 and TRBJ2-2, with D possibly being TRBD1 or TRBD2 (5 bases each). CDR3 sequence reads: CASSFGREFPGELFF. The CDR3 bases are TGTGCCAGCAGCTTCGGCAGGGAGTTCCCCGGGGAGCTGTTTTTT.